This T cell receptor beta chain stems from a study of CD8+ T cells in alopecia areata. General study points: Scalp sample sequencing also detects resident alphabeta T cells of normal skin.

Reverse transcription of extracted RNA yielded cDNA, which provided the sequencing template. Using immunoSEQ multiplex PCR, the repertoire was profiled, and TCRdb retains in-frame clones only, with some absent. The table lists 200,000 to 250,000 clones, less than 65% of them singletons. Looked up from germline, CDR1 is SGHRS and CDR2 is YFSETQ. Deletions cut 3 bases from V and 7 bases from J, with 20 bases between. The CDR3 has 16 residues. Specified treatment: oral pan-JAK inhibitor, 5-10 mg twice daily. This clone was found a few times. Its target is unknown. The chain employs TRBV5-1 and TRBJ2-1; D unresolved. This receptor was identified in a human donor with alopecia areata. Sequencing was performed on CD4+ T cells sorted from blood, taken at week 4, from a patient treated with tofacitinib. CDR3 residues: CASSSTYRVVENEQFF. CDR3 DNA: TGCGCCAGCAGCTCCACCTACAGAGTTGTGGAGAATGAGCAGTTCTTC.